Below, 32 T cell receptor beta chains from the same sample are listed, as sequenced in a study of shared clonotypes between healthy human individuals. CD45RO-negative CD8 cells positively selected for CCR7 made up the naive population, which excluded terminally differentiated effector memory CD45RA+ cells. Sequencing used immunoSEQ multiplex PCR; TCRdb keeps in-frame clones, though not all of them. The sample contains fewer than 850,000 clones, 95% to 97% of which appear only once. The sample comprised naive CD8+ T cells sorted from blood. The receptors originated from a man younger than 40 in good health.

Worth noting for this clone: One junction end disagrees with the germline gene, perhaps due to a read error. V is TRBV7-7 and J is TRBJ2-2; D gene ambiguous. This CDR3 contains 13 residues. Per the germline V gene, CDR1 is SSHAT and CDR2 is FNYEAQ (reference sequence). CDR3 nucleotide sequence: TGTGCTAGCAGCTCTGGACGAACCGGGGAGCTGTTTTTT. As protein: CASSSGRTGELFF. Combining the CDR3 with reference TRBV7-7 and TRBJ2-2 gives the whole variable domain GAGVSQSPRYKVTKRGQDVTLRCDPISSHATLYWYQQALGQGPEFLTYFNYEAQPDKSGLPSDRFSAERPEGSISTLTIQRTEQRDSAMYRCASSSGRTGELFFGEGSRLTVL.

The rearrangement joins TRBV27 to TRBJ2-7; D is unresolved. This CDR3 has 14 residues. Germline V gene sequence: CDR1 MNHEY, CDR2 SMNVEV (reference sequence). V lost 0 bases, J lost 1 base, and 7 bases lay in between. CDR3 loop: CASSLSQASYEQYF. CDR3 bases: TGTGCCAGCAGTTTATCGCAGGCTTCCTACGAGCAGTACTTC.

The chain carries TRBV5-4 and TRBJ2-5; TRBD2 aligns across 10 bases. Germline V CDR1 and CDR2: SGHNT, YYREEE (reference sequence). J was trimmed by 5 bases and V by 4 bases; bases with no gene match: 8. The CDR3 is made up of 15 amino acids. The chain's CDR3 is CASSPIAGGWETQYF. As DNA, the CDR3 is TGTGCCAGCAGCCCAATAGCGGGGGGATGGGAGACCCAGTACTTC.

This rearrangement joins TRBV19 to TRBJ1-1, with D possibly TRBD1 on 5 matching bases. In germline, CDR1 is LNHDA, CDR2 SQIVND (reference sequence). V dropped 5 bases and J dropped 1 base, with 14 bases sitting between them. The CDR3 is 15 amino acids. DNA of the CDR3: TGTGCCAGTAGTCCCGAGTCTGGGGGGAACACTGAAGCTTTCTTT. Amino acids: CASSPESGGNTEAFF.

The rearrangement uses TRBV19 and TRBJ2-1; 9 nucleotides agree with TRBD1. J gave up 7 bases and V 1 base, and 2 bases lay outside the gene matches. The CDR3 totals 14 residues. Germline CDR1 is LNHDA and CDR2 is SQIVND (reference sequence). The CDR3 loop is CASSIVGTGNEQFF. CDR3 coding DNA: TGTGCCAGTAGTATAGTCGGGACAGGGAATGAGCAGTTCTTC.

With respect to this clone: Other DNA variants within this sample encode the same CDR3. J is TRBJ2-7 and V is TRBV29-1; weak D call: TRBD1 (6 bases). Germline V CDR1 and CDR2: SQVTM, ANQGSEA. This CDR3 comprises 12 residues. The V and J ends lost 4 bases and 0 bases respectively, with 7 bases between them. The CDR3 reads CSVGGGSYEQYF. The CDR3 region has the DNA TGCAGCGTTGGAGGGGGCTCCTACGAGCAGTACTTC.

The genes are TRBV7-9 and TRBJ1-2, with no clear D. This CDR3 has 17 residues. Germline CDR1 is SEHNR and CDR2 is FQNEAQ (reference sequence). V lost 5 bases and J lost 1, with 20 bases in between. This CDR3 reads CASSHTLGSNHNYGYTF. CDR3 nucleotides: TGTGCCAGCAGCCATACCCTAGGATCAAACCATAACTATGGCTACACCTTC.

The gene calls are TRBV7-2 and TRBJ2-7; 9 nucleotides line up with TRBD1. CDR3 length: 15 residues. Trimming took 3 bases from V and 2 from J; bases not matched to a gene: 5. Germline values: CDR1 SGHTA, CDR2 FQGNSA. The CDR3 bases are TGTGCCAGCAGCTTTACAGGGGGCCGAGCCTACGAGCAGTACTTC. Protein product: CASSFTGGRAYEQYF. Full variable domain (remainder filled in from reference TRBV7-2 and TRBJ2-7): GAGVSQSPSNKVTEKGKDVELRCDPISGHTALYWYRQSLGQGLEFLIYFQGNSAPDKSGLPSDRFSAERTGGSVSTLTIQRTQQEDSAVYLCASSFTGGRAYEQYFGPGTRLTVT.

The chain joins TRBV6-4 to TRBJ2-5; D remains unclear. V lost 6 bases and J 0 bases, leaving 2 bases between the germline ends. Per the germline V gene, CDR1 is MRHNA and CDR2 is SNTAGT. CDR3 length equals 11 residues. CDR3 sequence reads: CASSNQETQYF. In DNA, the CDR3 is TGTGCCAGCAGCAACCAAGAGACCCAGTACTTC.

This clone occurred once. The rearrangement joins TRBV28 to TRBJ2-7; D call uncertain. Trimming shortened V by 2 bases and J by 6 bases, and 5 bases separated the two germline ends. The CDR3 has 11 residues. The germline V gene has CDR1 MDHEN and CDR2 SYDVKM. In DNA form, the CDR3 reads TGTGCCAGCAGTTTACTTCTCGAGCAGTACTTC. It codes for CASSLLLEQYF.

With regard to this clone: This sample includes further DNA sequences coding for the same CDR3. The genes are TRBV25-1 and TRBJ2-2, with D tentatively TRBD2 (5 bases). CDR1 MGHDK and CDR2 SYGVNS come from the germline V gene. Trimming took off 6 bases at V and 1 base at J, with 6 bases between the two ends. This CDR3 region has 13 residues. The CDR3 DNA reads TGTGCCAGCAGCCGGGGGAACACCGGGGAGCTGTTTTTT. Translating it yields CASSRGNTGELFF.

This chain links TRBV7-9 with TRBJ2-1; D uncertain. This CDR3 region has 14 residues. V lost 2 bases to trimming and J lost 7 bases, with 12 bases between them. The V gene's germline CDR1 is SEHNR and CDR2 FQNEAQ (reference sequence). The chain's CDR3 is CASSLPPGRNEQFF. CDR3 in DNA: TGTGCCAGCAGCTTACCCCCCGGAAGGAATGAGCAGTTCTTC.

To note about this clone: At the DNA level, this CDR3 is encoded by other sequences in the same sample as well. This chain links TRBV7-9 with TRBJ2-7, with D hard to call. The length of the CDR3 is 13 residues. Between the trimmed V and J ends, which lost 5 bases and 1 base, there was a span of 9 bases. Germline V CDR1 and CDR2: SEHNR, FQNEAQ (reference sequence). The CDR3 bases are TGTGCCAGCAGCGCCGCCGGATCCTACGAGCAGTACTTC. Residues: CASSAAGSYEQYF.

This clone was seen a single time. The DNA of the CDR3 is TGTGCCAGCAGCCTACTCGGGACGGACTACGAGCAGTACTTC. This encodes CASSLLGTDYEQYF. The V and J genes are TRBV7-2 and TRBJ2-7; D tentatively fits TRBD1 or TRBD2 (5 bases each). From germline, CDR1 is SGHTA and CDR2 FQGNSA. Trimming stripped 5 bases from V and 3 bases from J, with 14 bases between. The CDR3 has 14 amino acids. Drawing the rest from reference TRBV7-2 and TRBJ2-7, the complete variable domain is GAGVSQSPSNKVTEKGKDVELRCDPISGHTALYWYRQSLGQGLEFLIYFQGNSAPDKSGLPSDRFSAERTGGSVSTLTIQRTQQEDSAVYLCASSLLGTDYEQYFGPGTRLTVT.

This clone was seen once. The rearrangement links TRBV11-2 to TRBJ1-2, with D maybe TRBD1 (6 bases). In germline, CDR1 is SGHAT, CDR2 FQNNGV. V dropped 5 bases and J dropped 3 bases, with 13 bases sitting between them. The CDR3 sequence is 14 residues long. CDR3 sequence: CASSAPGTYYGYTF. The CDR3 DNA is TGTGCCAGCAGCGCTCCCGGGACATACTATGGCTACACCTTC.

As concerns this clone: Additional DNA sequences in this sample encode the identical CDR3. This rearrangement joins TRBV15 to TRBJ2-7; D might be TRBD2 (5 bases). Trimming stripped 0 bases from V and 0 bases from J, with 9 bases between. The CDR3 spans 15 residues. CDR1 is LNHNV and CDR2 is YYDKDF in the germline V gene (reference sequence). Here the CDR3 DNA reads TGTGCCACCAGCAGAGATAGAGGGTCCTCCTACGAGCAGTACTTC. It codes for CATSRDRGSSYEQYF.

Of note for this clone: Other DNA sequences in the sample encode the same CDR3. The CDR3 coding sequence is TGCGCCAGCAGCCTCCGGGACAGGAGCTACGAGCAGTACTTC. The encoded protein is CASSLRDRSYEQYF. V gene TRBV4-1 combines with J gene TRBJ2-7, with TRBD1 matching 8 bases. The V gene end was trimmed by 4 bases and the J gene end by 3 bases; junction bases not matched to a gene: 5. This CDR3 is built from 14 residues. Germline V gene lookup returns CDR1 MGHRA and CDR2 YSYEKL.

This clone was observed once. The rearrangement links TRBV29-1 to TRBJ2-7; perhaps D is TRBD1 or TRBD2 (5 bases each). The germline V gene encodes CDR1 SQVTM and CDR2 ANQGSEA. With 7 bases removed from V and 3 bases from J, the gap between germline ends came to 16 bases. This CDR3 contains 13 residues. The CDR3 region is CSAATAEGYEQYF. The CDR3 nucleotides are TGCAGCGCCGCGACAGCGGAAGGCTACGAGCAGTACTTC.

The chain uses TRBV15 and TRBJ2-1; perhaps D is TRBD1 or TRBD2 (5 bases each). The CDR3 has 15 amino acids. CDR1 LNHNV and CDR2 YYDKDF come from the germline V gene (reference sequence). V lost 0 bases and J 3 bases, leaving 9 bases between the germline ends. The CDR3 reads CATSREGTNYNEQFF. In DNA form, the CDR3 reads TGTGCCACCAGCAGAGAAGGGACCAACTACAATGAGCAGTTCTTC. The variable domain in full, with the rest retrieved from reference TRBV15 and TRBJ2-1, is DAMVIQNPRYQVTQFGKPVTLSCSQTLNHNVMYWYQQKSSQAPKLLFHYYDKDFNNEADTPDNFQSRRPNTSFCFLDIRSPGLGDTAMYLCATSREGTNYNEQFFGPGTRLTVL.

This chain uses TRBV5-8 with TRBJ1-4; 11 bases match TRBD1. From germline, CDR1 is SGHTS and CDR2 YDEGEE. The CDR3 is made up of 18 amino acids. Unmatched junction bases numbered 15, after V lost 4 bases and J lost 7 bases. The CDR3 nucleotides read TGTGCCAGCAGCGGAATAACCGGGACAGGGGGGTTCATTGAAAAACTGTTTTTT. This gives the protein CASSGITGTGGFIEKLFF.

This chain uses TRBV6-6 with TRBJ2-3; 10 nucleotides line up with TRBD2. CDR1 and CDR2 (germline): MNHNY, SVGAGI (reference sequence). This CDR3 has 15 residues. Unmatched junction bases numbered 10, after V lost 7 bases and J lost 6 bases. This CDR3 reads CASTPGTSDTDTQYF. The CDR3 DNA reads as TGTGCCAGCACCCCCGGGACTAGCGATACGGATACGCAGTATTTT.

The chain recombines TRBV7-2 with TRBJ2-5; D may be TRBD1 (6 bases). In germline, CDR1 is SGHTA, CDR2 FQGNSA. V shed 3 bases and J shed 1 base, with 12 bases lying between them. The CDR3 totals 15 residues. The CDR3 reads CASSLDYRAQETQYF. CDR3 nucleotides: TGTGCCAGCAGCTTGGATTACAGGGCCCAAGAGACCCAGTACTTC.

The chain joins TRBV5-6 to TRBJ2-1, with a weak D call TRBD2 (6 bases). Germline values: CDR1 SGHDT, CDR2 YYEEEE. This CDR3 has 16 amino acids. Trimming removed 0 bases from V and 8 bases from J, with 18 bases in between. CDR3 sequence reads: CASSLAPGVGAHEQFF. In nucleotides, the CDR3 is TGTGCCAGCAGCTTGGCCCCGGGGGTCGGGGCCCATGAGCAGTTCTTC. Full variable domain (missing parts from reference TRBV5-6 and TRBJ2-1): DAGVTQSPTHLIKTRGQQVTLRCSPKSGHDTVSWYQQALGQGPQFIFQYYEEEERQRGNFPDRFSGHQFPNYSSELNVNALLLGDSALYLCASSLAPGVGAHEQFFGPGTRLTVL.

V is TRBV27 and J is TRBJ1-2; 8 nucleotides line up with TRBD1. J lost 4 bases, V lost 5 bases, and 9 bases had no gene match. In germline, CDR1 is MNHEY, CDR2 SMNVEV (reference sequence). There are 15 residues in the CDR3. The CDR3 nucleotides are TGTGCCAGCAGTACGAACCGGGACAGGCTCTATGGCTACACCTTC. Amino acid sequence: CASSTNRDRLYGYTF.

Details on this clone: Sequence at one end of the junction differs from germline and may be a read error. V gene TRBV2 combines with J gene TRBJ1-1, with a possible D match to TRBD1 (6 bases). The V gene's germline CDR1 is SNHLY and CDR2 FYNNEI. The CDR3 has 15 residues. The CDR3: CASRGAGARIIPGPF. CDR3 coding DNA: TGTGCCAGCAGAGGAGCAGGGGCACGGATTATCCCAGGCCCTTTT.

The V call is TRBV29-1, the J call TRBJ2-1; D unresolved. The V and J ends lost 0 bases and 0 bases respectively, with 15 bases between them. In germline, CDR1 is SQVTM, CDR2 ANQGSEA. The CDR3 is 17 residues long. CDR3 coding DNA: TGCAGCGTTGAAGATCTTCTTTCTTTAGACTCCTACAATGAGCAGTTCTTC. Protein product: CSVEDLLSLDSYNEQFF.

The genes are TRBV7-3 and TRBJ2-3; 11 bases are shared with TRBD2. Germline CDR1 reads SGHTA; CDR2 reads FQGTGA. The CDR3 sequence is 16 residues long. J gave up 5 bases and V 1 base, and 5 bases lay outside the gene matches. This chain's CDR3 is CASSLIPSGRIDTQYF. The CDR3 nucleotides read TGTGCCAGCAGCTTAATCCCTAGCGGGAGGATAGATACGCAGTATTTT.

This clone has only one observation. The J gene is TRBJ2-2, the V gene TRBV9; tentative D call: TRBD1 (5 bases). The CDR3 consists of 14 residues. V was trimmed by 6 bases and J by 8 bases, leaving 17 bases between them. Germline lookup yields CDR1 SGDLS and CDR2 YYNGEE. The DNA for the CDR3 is TGTGCCAGCAACAAGGAAGGGGTGGGAGGGGAGCTGTTTTTT. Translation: CASNKEGVGGELFF.

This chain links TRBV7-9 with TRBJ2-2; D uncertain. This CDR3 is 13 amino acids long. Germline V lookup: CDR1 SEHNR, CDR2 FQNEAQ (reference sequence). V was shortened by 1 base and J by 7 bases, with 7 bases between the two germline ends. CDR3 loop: CASSLEGIGELFF. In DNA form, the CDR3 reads TGTGCCAGCAGCTTAGAAGGTATCGGGGAGCTGTTTTTT.

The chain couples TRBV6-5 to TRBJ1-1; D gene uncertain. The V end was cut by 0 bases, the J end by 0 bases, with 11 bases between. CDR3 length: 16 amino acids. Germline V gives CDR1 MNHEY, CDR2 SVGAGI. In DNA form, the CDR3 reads TGTGCCAGCAGTTACTCCGAACACCGAATGAACACTGAAGCTTTCTTT. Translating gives CASSYSEHRMNTEAFF.

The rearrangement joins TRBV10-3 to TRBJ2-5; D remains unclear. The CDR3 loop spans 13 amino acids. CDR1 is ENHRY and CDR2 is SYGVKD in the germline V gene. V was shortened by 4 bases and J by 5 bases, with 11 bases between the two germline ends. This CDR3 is CAISGSGGETQYF. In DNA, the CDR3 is TGTGCCATCAGTGGTAGTGGCGGCGAGACCCAGTACTTC.

The CDR3 DNA follows: TGTGCCAGCAGCCAGGGGTCGAGCAATCAGCCCCAGCATTTT. Translating gives CASSQGSSNQPQHF. The chain links TRBV5-5 to TRBJ1-5; a weak D match, TRBD1 (6 bases). Trimming removed 4 bases from V and 1 base from J, with 9 bases in between. Looked up from germline, CDR1 is SGHKS and CDR2 is YYEKEE (reference sequence). CDR3 length: 14 residues.